This T cell receptor beta chain originates from a study of blood T cell repertoires in COVID-19. Study as a whole: Spain, Italy and the United States supplied samples that represented acute and convalescent COVID-19.

Germline CDR1 and CDR2: MNHEY and SMNVEV (reference sequence). The CDR3 contains 14 residues. V was shortened by 5 bases and J by 3 bases, with 14 bases between the two germline ends. Followed over time, Seattle patients had been enrolled while infection was active. TCRdb keeps only in-frame clones here, not all; method: immunoSEQ multiplex PCR. The table includes 12,000 or so clones, 71% detected once. The sequencing input was peripheral blood. The gene calls are TRBV27 and TRBJ2-7; tentative D call: TRBD1 (6 bases). The clonotype comes from a man aged 60 to 75 with COVID-19, enrolled during active disease. The CDR3 region has the DNA TGTGCCAGCAGTCCGGGACACCGGATCTACGAGCAGTACTTC. Translating it yields CASSPGHRIYEQYF.